This is a list of T cell receptor beta chains from one sample in a study of blood T cells in healthy people across ages. Using its own MiXCR run on the 5' RACE reads, TCRdb lists one record per CDR3 protein. The table lists 800,000 to 1,000,000 distinct CDR3 sequences, roughly 43% of them singletons. The sequenced sample was blood. The receptors stem from a man aged 25 to 45 in good health. Both conserved end residues are trimmed from each CDR3. Each record gives: J gene, V gene, CDR3 protein.

J: TRBJ2-7
V: TRBV3-1
CDR3: ASSPQTAGGSYEQY

J: TRBJ1-6
V: TRBV4-1
CDR3: ASSQEGQGQGSPLH

J: TRBJ1-6
V: TRBV28
CDR3: ASRPSGQGDNSPLH

J: TRBJ2-1
V: TRBV7-2
CDR3: ASSLSRQALGNEQF

J: TRBJ2-7
V: TRBV2
CDR3: ASSERSSGGYEQY

J: .
V: TRBV4-2
CDR3: ASSQEQTSAGETQY

J: TRBJ1-1
V: TRBV20-1
CDR3: SAHRGPNTEAF

J: TRBJ2-1
V: TRBV6-6
CDR3: ASSPRTVMPYNEQF

J: TRBJ2-1
V: TRBV27
CDR3: ASSLSRLGGGEQF

J: TRBJ1-6
V: TRBV29-1
CDR3: SVWTDNNSPLH

J: TRBJ2-3
V: TRBV7-2
CDR3: ASSLGVSTQY

J: TRBJ2-7
V: TRBV2
CDR3: ASSEGTLAYEQY

J: TRBJ1-5
V: TRBV20-1
CDR3: SAGQGDNQPQH

J: TRBJ1-1
V: TRBV7-2
CDR3: ASSFFEGGTEAF

J: TRBJ1-3
V: TRBV6-5
CDR3: ASSRQGRNTIY

J: TRBJ2-6
V: TRBV6-2/TRBV6-3
CDR3: ASSRLFSGANVLT

J: TRBJ1-2
V: TRBV7-2
CDR3: ASRKMTGGGYT

J: TRBJ2-4
V: TRBV6-1
CDR3: ASNRPGQYQEGSKNIQY

J: TRBJ2-5
V: TRBV30
CDR3: AWSVGTFGY

J: TRBJ2-5
V: TRBV6-2/TRBV6-3
CDR3: ASSPLAGDPGETQY

J: TRBJ1-1
V: TRBV9
CDR3: ASSSGGMRTEAF

J: TRBJ2-4
V: TRBV6-5
CDR3: ASSSGGAKNIQY

J: TRBJ2-3
V: TRBV7-3
CDR3: ASSSGGAVDTQY

J: TRBJ2-2
V: TRBV6-1
CDR3: ASIAGTNTGELF

J: TRBJ1-4
V: TRBV9
CDR3: ASSVTGVNEKLF

J: TRBJ1-3
V: TRBV5-1
CDR3: ASSVDFGNTIY

J: TRBJ2-3
V: TRBV25-1
CDR3: ASSVLGTGRTDTQY

J: TRBJ1-5
V: TRBV7-2
CDR3: ASSRVPGQQPQH

J: TRBJ1-6
V: TRBV9
CDR3: ASSPSDRGVSHNSPLH

J: TRBJ1-2
V: TRBV25-1
CDR3: ASSAGPYGYT

J: TRBJ2-5
V: TRBV3-1
CDR3: ASSERTSGSTWRETQY

J: TRBJ2-1
V: TRBV14
CDR3: ASSQNGQGNNEQF

J: TRBJ2-5
V: TRBV9
CDR3: ASSDGPRDSYFQETQY

J: TRBJ1-2
V: TRBV19
CDR3: ASSLHPVGGGSYGYT

J: TRBJ2-3
V: TRBV27
CDR3: ASSLSSYEAGGGTDTQY

J: TRBJ2-1
V: TRBV6-2/TRBV6-3
CDR3: AIGRDSSYNEQF

J: TRBJ1-5
V: TRBV6-5
CDR3: ASSSREGNQPQH

J: TRBJ2-3
V: TRBV6-2/TRBV6-3
CDR3: ASSYGTSGFDTQY

J: TRBJ1-2
V: TRBV3-1
CDR3: ASSPDGKNGYT

J: .
V: TRBV20-1
CDR3: SAPGTGINEQY

J: TRBJ1-6
V: TRBV30
CDR3: AWSVRTGSAPLH

J: TRBJ2-3
V: TRBV6-2/TRBV6-3
CDR3: ASSSRSGGHPPDTQY